The 15 T cell receptor beta chains below come from one sample, sequenced in a study of long-term antiretroviral therapy in people with HIV. Assay version v3.0 of immunoSEQ was used, and it was run at survey level. The repertoire was sequenced with immunoSEQ multiplex PCR; TCRdb's copy has only in-frame clones and lacks some. The data hold about 9,700 clones, with 60% to 85% observed a single time. Sequenced material: unsorted PBMCs, taken 1.8 years before starting antiretroviral therapy. The receptors stem from a man aged 40-49 years with HIV.

The chain combines TRBV13 with TRBJ1-1, with unresolved D. The CDR3 spans 12 residues. Germline V gene lookup returns CDR1 PRHDT and CDR2 FYEKMQ (reference sequence). V was pared by 3 bases and J by 5 bases, with 7 bases between. CDR3 coding DNA: TGTGCCAGCAGCTTTTGGGAAACTGAAGCTTTCTTT. As protein: CASSFWETEAFF.

The chain carries TRBV5-4 and TRBJ1-2; unclear D gene. V lost 1 base to trimming and J lost 10 bases, with 14 bases between them. The germline CDR1 and CDR2 sequences are SGHNT and YYREEE (reference sequence). The CDR3 extends over 13 amino acids. CDR3 sequence reads: CASSLRQTIDYTF. The CDR3 DNA follows: TGTGCCAGCAGCTTGAGGCAGACCATCGACTACACCTTC.

This chain uses TRBV29-1 with TRBJ1-1; no definite D call. Trimming removed 7 bases at V and 1 base at J, with 16 bases between. The V gene's germline CDR1 is SQVTM and CDR2 ANQGSEA. This CDR3 comprises 14 residues. Here the CDR3 reads CSARTFRENTEAFF. CDR3 sequence (DNA): TGCAGCGCCCGGACGTTTCGGGAGAACACTGAAGCTTTCTTT.

V usage is TRBV19 and J usage is TRBJ1-5; TRBD1 agrees at 7 bases. Germline V CDR1 and CDR2: LNHDA, SQIVND (reference sequence). This CDR3 is 16 amino acids long. J lost 5 bases, V lost 4 bases, and 11 bases had no gene match. CDR3 protein: CASSTPRGLGDQPQHF. In nucleotides, the CDR3 is TGTGCCAGTAGTACCCCGAGGGGGCTCGGGGATCAGCCCCAGCATTTT.

V gene TRBV6-5 combines with J gene TRBJ2-2, with D uncertain. Germline V gives CDR1 MNHEY, CDR2 SVGAGI. CDR3 length equals 14 residues. Deletions cut 6 bases from V and 4 bases from J, with 12 bases between. The CDR3 spells CASRLRHSTGELFF. The DNA of the CDR3 is TGTGCCAGCAGACTTAGACACTCCACCGGGGAGCTGTTTTTT.

The genes are TRBV27 and TRBJ2-1; 8 nucleotides align to TRBD1. The CDR3 sequence is 15 residues long. V was clipped by 4 bases and J by 7 bases; unmatched bases: 9. Germline CDR1 and CDR2: MNHEY and SMNVEV (reference sequence). The CDR3 protein is CASSSDRVYANEQFF. The CDR3 bases are TGTGCCAGCAGTTCGGACAGGGTGTATGCGAATGAGCAGTTCTTC.

The chain couples TRBV25-1 to TRBJ2-2; the match to TRBD1 covers 8 bases. Germline lookup yields CDR1 MGHDK and CDR2 SYGVNS. CDR3 length: 14 residues. V gave up 4 bases and J gave up 4 bases; unmatched junction bases: 2. In DNA, the CDR3 is TGTGCCAGCAGTGCGCAGGGGGCCACCGGGGAGCTGTTTTTT. Its protein is CASSAQGATGELFF.

The CDR3 is CASSQGSLGRSLSYEQYF. DNA for the CDR3: TGCGCCAGCAGCCAAGGGTCCCTAGGCAGGAGCCTCTCCTACGAGCAGTACTTC. The rearrangement links TRBV4-1 to TRBJ2-7; D is unresolved. The germline CDR1 and CDR2 sequences are MGHRA and YSYEKL. CDR3 size: 18 residues. The V end was cut by 1 base, the J end by 0 bases, with 19 bases between.

The chain combines TRBV7-3 with TRBJ2-3, with 14 bases that match TRBD2. The CDR3 runs 18 residues. Germline V gene data show CDR1 as SGHTA and CDR2 as FQGTGA. V lost 3 bases and J lost 2; bases outside the gene matches: 7. CDR3 amino acids: CASSLRTSGGPHTDTQYF. In DNA form, the CDR3 reads TGTGCCAGCAGCTTGCGGACTAGCGGGGGGCCTCACACAGATACGCAGTATTTT.

This rearrangement joins TRBV27 to TRBJ1-6; a weak D match, TRBD1 (5 bases). This CDR3 contains 14 residues. Germline CDR1 is MNHEY and CDR2 is SMNVEV (reference sequence). Trimming took 6 bases from V and 10 from J, leaving 16 bases between them. The CDR3 reads CASRTSGGDSPLHF. CDR3 DNA: TGTGCCAGCAGGACTTCGGGCGGGGACTCACCCCTCCACTTT.

The V and J genes are TRBV6-1 and TRBJ1-3; no firm D call. Trimming shortened V by 4 bases and J by 2 bases, and 9 bases separated the two germline ends. The CDR3 loop spans 14 amino acids. Germline-derived CDR1 and CDR2 are MNHNS and SASEGT. The CDR3 DNA sequence: TGTGCCAGCAGTGGGGGTTGGGCTGGAAACACCATATATTTT. It encodes CASSGGWAGNTIYF.

V gene TRBV10-3 combines with J gene TRBJ2-6; TRBD1 might be the D (6 bases). Trimming stripped 5 bases from V and 0 bases from J, with 11 bases between. Germline V gives CDR1 ENHRY, CDR2 SYGVKD. The CDR3 length is 16 residues. The CDR3 region is CAISRDITSGANVLTF. CDR3 sequence (DNA): TGTGCCATCAGTCGGGACATTACCTCTGGGGCCAACGTCCTGACTTTC.

This chain uses TRBV6-5 with TRBJ2-7, with D uncertain. The CDR3 runs to 13 residues. Germline assignment: CDR1 MNHEY and CDR2 SVGAGI. Trimming took off 6 bases at V and 2 bases at J, with 11 bases between the two ends. CDR3 residues: CASSHDGPYEQYF. The CDR3 bases are TGTGCCAGCAGCCACGACGGCCCCTACGAGCAGTACTTC.

This chain uses TRBV9 with TRBJ1-1; D is ambiguous. Germline assignment: CDR1 SGDLS and CDR2 YYNGEE. V shed 1 base and J shed 7 bases, with 14 bases lying between them. There are 14 residues in the CDR3. CDR3 in DNA: TGTGCCAGCAGCGTATCGGGCAAACTTGATGAAGCTTTCTTT. Residues: CASSVSGKLDEAFF.

A few counts support this clone. V gene TRBV30 combines with J gene TRBJ2-2; D gene uncertain. Germline V lookup: CDR1 GTSNPN, CDR2 SVGIG (reference sequence). The CDR3 is made up of 14 amino acids. V was cut by 3 bases and J by 0 bases, with 8 bases left in between. For the CDR3, the DNA is TGTGCCTGGAGAGCAGATGCGAACACCGGGGAGCTGTTTTTT. As protein: CAWRADANTGELFF.